The rows below give T cell receptor beta chains drawn from one sample of a study of blood T cell repertoires in COVID-19. Here immunoSEQ multiplex PCR was the method, and the copy in TCRdb shows in-frame clones only, minus some. The sample includes a few hundred thousand clones, approximately 81% of them seen just once. Sequenced: peripheral blood. The source of these receptors is a man in his sixties with acute or convalescent COVID-19. The CDR3 runs from the conserved cysteine through the conserved F or W. D genes are given only for firm matches. Not every row has a clone size; where given, it reads once, few, many or a size class.

cdr3_aa cdr3_nt j_call d_call v_call clone_size
CASSQNSYEQYF TGTGCCAGCAGCCAAAACTCCTACGAGCAGTACTTC TRBJ2-7 - TRBV2 -
CASSSSAVGEQYF TGTGCCAGCAGCTCCTCGGCGGTGGGCGAGCAGTACTTC TRBJ2-7 - TRBV7-2 -
CASSPPGQIHNEQFF TGTGCCAGCAGCCCCCCCGGACAGATCCACAATGAGCAGTTCTTC TRBJ2-1 - TRBV7-9 -
CASSLVAGGVNTEAFF TGTGCCAGCAGCTTAGTAGCAGGGGGCGTGAACACTGAAGCTTTCTTT TRBJ1-1 TRBD1 TRBV7-9 -
CASSRRDRGGELFF TGTGCCAGCAGCCGCCGGGACAGAGGAGGGGAGCTGTTTTTT TRBJ2-2 TRBD1 TRBV13 -
CAWSRGFYTEAFF TGTGCCTGGAGTAGGGGCTTTTACACTGAAGCTTTCTTT TRBJ1-1 - TRBV30 -
CASSLGDRGFTDTQYF TGTGCCAGCAGCTTGGGGGACAGGGGATTCACAGATACGCAGTATTTT TRBJ2-3 TRBD1 TRBV5-8 -
CASSQDGDRAPASGANVLTF TGTGCCAGCAGCCAAGATGGGGACAGGGCACCCGCCTCTGGGGCCAACGTCCTGACTTTC TRBJ2-6 TRBD1 TRBV4-2 -
CASSLAGTGYEQYF TGTGCCAGCAGCTTAGCGGGGACAGGCTACGAGCAGTACTTC TRBJ2-7 TRBD1 TRBV7-6 once
CASSRQTGTSARDEQYF TGTGCCAGCAGCCGACAAACCGGGACTAGCGCCCGCGACGAGCAGTACTTC TRBJ2-7 TRBD2 TRBV14 -
CATARDRGNQPQHF TGTGCTACTGCGAGGGACAGGGGGAATCAGCCCCAGCATTTT TRBJ1-5 TRBD1 TRBV10-3 few
CASSLAWTGEYEQYF TGTGCCAGCAGCCTCGCCTGGACAGGGGAGTACGAGCAGTACTTC TRBJ2-7 TRBD1 TRBV11-2 -
CAASSGYEQYF TGTGCCGCTAGCTCGGGCTACGAGCAGTACTTC TRBJ2-7 - TRBV6-5 -
CSVQGNYGYTF TGCAGCGTACAGGGAAACTATGGCTACACCTTC TRBJ1-2 - TRBV20-1 -
CASSSVHEQYF TGTGCCAGCAGTTCCGTCCACGAGCAGTACTTC TRBJ2-7 - TRBV6-6 -
CASSSGTSGTYEQFF TGCGCCAGCAGCTCCGGGACTAGCGGGACCTATGAGCAGTTCTTC TRBJ2-1 TRBD2 TRBV5-1 -
CASSQSSLAREQFF TGTGCCAGCAGCCAATCGTCCCTAGCGAGAGAGCAGTTCTTC TRBJ2-1 - TRBV16 -
CASSQEGGRAYNEQFF TGCGCCAGCAGCCAGGAGGGAGGGAGGGCCTACAATGAGCAGTTCTTC TRBJ2-1 TRBD2 TRBV4-3 -
CASFSGGRTF TGTGCCAGCTTCTCCGGCGGGAGGACCTTC TRBJ1-2 - TRBV7-6 -
CSVEGSRNEQYF TGCAGCGTTGAGGGCAGTCGGAACGAGCAGTACTTC TRBJ2-7 - TRBV29-1 -
CASSLELQETQYF TGTGCCAGCAGCTTAGAACTCCAAGAGACCCAGTACTTC TRBJ2-5 - TRBV5-6 -
CASSPSGPDNSPLHF TGTGCCAGCTCACCCTCCGGTCCCGATAATTCACCCCTCCACTTT TRBJ1-6 - TRBV18 -
CASSPRLAGGSAETQYF TGTGCCAGCTCACCACGGTTAGCGGGAGGCTCCGCGGAGACCCAGTACTTC TRBJ2-5 TRBD2 TRBV18 -
CASSLNGGTGGRNEQYF TGTGCCAGCAGCTTAAACGGGGGGACAGGGGGCCGCAACGAGCAGTACTTC TRBJ2-7 TRBD1 TRBV11-3 once
CATNNADGNGYTF TGTGCCACCAACAACGCCGACGGGAATGGCTACACCTTC TRBJ1-2 - TRBV24-1 -
CASSLGQSRNTEAFF TGTGCCAGCAGCTTAGGCCAGTCACGGAACACTGAAGCTTTCTTT TRBJ1-1 - TRBV7-2 -
CASSRSGSAHNEQFF TGTGCCAGCAGCCGCAGCGGGAGTGCCCACAATGAGCAGTTCTTC TRBJ2-1 TRBD2 TRBV6-5 -
CSTKTADEAFF TGCAGCACTAAGACAGCAGATGAAGCTTTCTTT TRBJ1-1 - TRBV29-1 -
CASRKQGQGAYEQYF TGTGCCAGCAGGAAACAAGGACAGGGAGCCTACGAGCAGTACTTC TRBJ2-7 TRBD1 TRBV5-5 few
CASSLGQPNYGYTF TGTGCCAGCAGCTTGGGCCAGCCCAACTATGGCTACACCTTC TRBJ1-2 - TRBV7-2 -
CASSLRDSYEQYF TGTGCCAGCAGTTTACGGGACAGCTACGAGCAGTACTTC TRBJ2-7 TRBD1 TRBV12-3/TRBV12-4 -
CASSLQVYEQYF TGTGCCAGCAGCCTACAGGTCTACGAGCAGTACTTC TRBJ2-7 - TRBV5-6 -
CASSYSATGKDTEAFF TGTGCCAGCAGTTACTCCGCGACAGGGAAGGACACTGAAGCTTTCTTT TRBJ1-1 TRBD1 TRBV6-5 -
CSVARGQGAWNYNGYTF TGCAGCGTTGCCCGGGGACAGGGGGCATGGAACTATAATGGCTACACCTTC TRBJ1-2 TRBD1 TRBV29-1 -
CASSARGAVSGNTIYF TGTGCCAGTAGTGCTCGTGGGGCCGTCTCTGGAAACACCATATATTTT TRBJ1-3 - TRBV19 -
CASSLGGAAGNTIYF TGTGCCAGCAGCTTAGGGGGCGCTGCTGGAAACACCATATATTTT TRBJ1-3 - TRBV7-3 -
CASSQVPGVLTGELFF TGTGCCAGCAGCCAAGTCCCAGGGGTTCTCACCGGGGAGCTGTTTTTT TRBJ2-2 - TRBV4-2 -
CASALEKRDEQFF TGTGCCAGCGCACTAGAGAAACGGGATGAGCAGTTCTTC TRBJ2-1 - TRBV2 -
CAISEAGLAYEQYF TGTGCCATCAGTGAGGCGGGACTAGCCTACGAGCAGTACTTC TRBJ2-7 TRBD2 TRBV10-3 -
CASTLGRGTEAFF TGTGCCAGCACCCTTGGGAGGGGCACTGAAGCTTTCTTT TRBJ1-1 - TRBV12-3/TRBV12-4 few
CASSRGPMNTEAFF TGTGCCAGCAGTAGGGGGCCGATGAACACTGAAGCTTTCTTT TRBJ1-1 TRBD1 TRBV2 -
CASSYSEGHEQYF TGTGCCAGCAGTTACTCGGAGGGCCACGAGCAGTACTTC TRBJ2-7 - TRBV6-5 -
CASSEWQGGNEKLFF TGTGCCAGCAGTGAATGGCAGGGAGGTAATGAAAAACTGTTTTTT TRBJ1-4 - TRBV25-1 -
CASSFGLAGGKLFF TGTGCCAGCAGCTTCGGACTAGCGGGGGGCAAGCTGTTTTTT TRBJ2-2 TRBD2 TRBV11-2 once
CASRPGLVSDTQYF TGTGCCAGCAGACCGGGACTAGTTTCCGATACGCAGTATTTT TRBJ2-3 TRBD2 TRBV2 once
CASSKYRGIVSYEQYF TGTGCCAGCAGCAAGTACAGGGGGATCGTCTCCTACGAGCAGTACTTC TRBJ2-7 TRBD1 TRBV7-9 -
CASSQAPGGGAEETQYF TGCGCCAGCAGCCAAGCCCCGGGCGGGGGGGCAGAGGAGACCCAGTACTTC TRBJ2-5 TRBD2 TRBV4-1 -
CASSVSGEEVTDTQYF TGTGCCAGCAGCGTATCCGGCGAGGAGGTCACAGATACGCAGTATTTT TRBJ2-3 - TRBV9 -
CASSLTLNRGVRVSEAFF TGTGCCAGCTCACTTACCCTGAACAGGGGGGTCCGTGTGAGTGAAGCTTTCTTT TRBJ1-1 TRBD1 TRBV18 few
CASSQEPGAGMGRTDTQYF TGCGCCAGCAGCCAAGAACCGGGAGCGGGGATGGGGCGTACAGATACGCAGTATTTT TRBJ2-3 TRBD2 TRBV4-1 once
CASGSTTSPLHF TGTGCTAGTGGTTCCACAACCTCACCCCTCCACTTT TRBJ1-6 - TRBV12-5 -
CASSPGGQRYTF TGTGCCAGCAGCCCCGGGGGGCAACGCTACACCTTC TRBJ1-2 - TRBV2 -
CASSRALAGGPDEQYF TGTGCCAGCAGTAGAGCCCTAGCGGGAGGGCCCGACGAGCAGTACTTC TRBJ2-7 TRBD2 TRBV6-6 many